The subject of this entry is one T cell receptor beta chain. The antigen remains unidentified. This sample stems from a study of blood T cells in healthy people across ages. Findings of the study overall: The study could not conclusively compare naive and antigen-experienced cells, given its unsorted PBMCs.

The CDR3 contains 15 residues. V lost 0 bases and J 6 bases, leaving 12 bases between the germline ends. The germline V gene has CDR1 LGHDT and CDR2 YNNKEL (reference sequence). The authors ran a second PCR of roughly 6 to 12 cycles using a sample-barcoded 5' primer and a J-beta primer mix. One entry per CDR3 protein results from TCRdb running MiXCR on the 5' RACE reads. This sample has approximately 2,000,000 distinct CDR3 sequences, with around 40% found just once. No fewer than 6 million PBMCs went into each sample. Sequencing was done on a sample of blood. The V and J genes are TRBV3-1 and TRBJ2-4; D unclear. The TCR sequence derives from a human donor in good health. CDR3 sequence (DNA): TGTGCCAGCAGCCAAGATAGGGATAGATCAAACATTCAGTACTTC. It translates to CASSQDRDRSNIQYF.